Below, 19 T cell receptor beta chains from the same sample are listed, as sequenced in a study of T cell responses to AZD1222 COVID-19 vaccine (TCRdb year 2021). Libraries were prepared through the immunoSEQ multiplex PCR assay. Entries here come from immuneACCESS through TCRdb and include only in-frame sequences with V and J called. Some clones fail to appear in such tables; in the studies checked, an unresolved V gene covers under half of the shortfall, and the cause of the remainder is unknown. For this sample the table gives over 45,000 clones, of which roughly nine tenths were detected only once. 3.5% to 4% of the sample comes from the top ten. The time point label on this specimen signifies: baseline before first vaccination. The starting material was peripheral blood, obtained on day 0 of AZD1222 vaccination. All receptors come from an adult in good health.

The chain is built from TRBV9 and TRBJ2-5; maybe TRBD2 (5 bases). This CDR3 is built from 14 residues. Germline values: CDR1 SGDLS, CDR2 YYNGEE. The V end lost 4 bases, the J end lost 5 bases, and 15 bases lay between the germline ends. The CDR3 DNA is TGTGCCAGCAGCACCGCCCAGCCGGGGGAGACCCAGTACTTC. Translated, it gives CASSTAQPGETQYF.

V usage is TRBV29-1 and J usage is TRBJ2-1; D is unclear. V was clipped by 6 bases and J by 7 bases, with 13 bases between them. Germline CDR1 reads SQVTM; CDR2 reads ANQGSEA. The CDR3 has 12 amino acids. CDR3 DNA sequence: TGCAGCGTCCCCGGCAGAGGTAATGAGCAGTTCTTC. It specifies CSVPGRGNEQFF.

The chain links TRBV28 to TRBJ1-1, with a weak D call TRBD1 (6 bases). This CDR3 comprises 13 residues. The V end lost 5 bases, the J end lost 7 bases, and 14 bases lay between the germline ends. Germline CDR1 is MDHEN and CDR2 is SYDVKM. CDR3 sequence (DNA): TGTGCCAGCAGTCCCCAACAGGGCGGTGAAGCTTTCTTT. Protein product: CASSPQQGGEAFF.

The chain employs TRBV5-4 and TRBJ1-6; TRBD1 is a possible D gene (6 bases). The CDR3 consists of 16 residues. Between the trimmed V and J ends, which lost 3 bases and 0 bases, there was a span of 10 bases. Germline V gene lookup returns CDR1 SGHNT and CDR2 YYREEE (reference sequence). The CDR3 DNA follows: TGTGCCAGCAGCTACGGACAGAGCTCCTATAATTCACCCCTCCACTTT. Translating gives CASSYGQSSYNSPLHF.

In this sample, this clone turned up once. This rearrangement joins TRBV5-6 to TRBJ1-2; 7 bases are shared with TRBD1. The CDR3 is 14 amino acids. Germline lookup yields CDR1 SGHDT and CDR2 YYEEEE. After removal of 0 bases from V and 8 bases from J, the junction contained 7 bases not matched to a gene. The CDR3 loop reads CASSLGDRVLGYTF. In DNA, the CDR3 is TGTGCCAGCAGCTTGGGCGACAGGGTTTTGGGCTACACCTTC.

The CDR3 DNA sequence: TGTGCCAGCAGTGAGGTAATGGGAACAGCTTCCTTCCCCTATGGCTACACCTTC. Translation: CASSEVMGTASFPYGYTF. The chain recombines TRBV6-1 with TRBJ1-2; D is undetermined. Germline CDR1 MNHNS, CDR2 SASEGT. Between the trimmed V and J ends, which lost 3 bases and 4 bases, there was a span of 24 bases. The CDR3 spans 18 residues.

The chain combines TRBV4-3 with TRBJ1-1, with TRBD1 matching 8 bases. The germline V gene has CDR1 LGHNA and CDR2 YSLEER. V shed 4 bases and J 11 bases; nucleotides not matched to a gene: 12. This CDR3 is built from 14 residues. For the CDR3, the DNA is TGCGCCAGCAGCCCGCGAGACAGGGGAGGTTTGGCTTTCTTT. This translates into CASSPRDRGGLAFF.

V and J are TRBV5-6 and TRBJ1-4, with 8 bases aligning to TRBD1. Trimming cost V 7 bases and J 6 bases; bases outside gene matches: 11. Per the germline V gene, CDR1 is SGHDT and CDR2 is YYEEEE. The CDR3 consists of 15 residues. The CDR3 DNA sequence: TGTGCCAGCCGAGCACTTCCAGGGGGCGATGAAAAACTGTTTTTT. This gives the protein CASRALPGGDEKLFF.

V gene TRBV18 combines with J gene TRBJ2-5; TRBD2 agrees at 8 bases. With V trimmed by 2 bases and J by 2 bases, 4 bases remained unmatched. The V gene's germline CDR1 is KGHSH and CDR2 LQKENI. The CDR3 has 15 amino acids. As DNA, the CDR3 is TGTGCCAGCTCACCAGAGTTAGCGGGACAAGAGACCCAGTACTTC. It translates to CASSPELAGQETQYF.

The J gene is TRBJ1-2, the V gene TRBV28, with no clear D. V was pared by 6 bases and J by 2 bases, with 10 bases between. This CDR3 contains 13 residues. The germline V gene encodes CDR1 MDHEN and CDR2 SYDVKM. This CDR3 is CASRRAPNYGYTF. The CDR3 DNA reads TGTGCCAGCAGAAGGGCGCCCAACTATGGCTACACCTTC.

A single count supports this clone. V is TRBV27 and J is TRBJ2-7, with D tentatively TRBD1 or TRBD2 (5 bases each). Trimming left V 6 bases short and J 0 bases short, with 9 bases between. Germline V lookup: CDR1 MNHEY, CDR2 SMNVEV (reference sequence). This CDR3 has 13 residues. The CDR3 DNA reads as TGTGCCAGCAGCCGGGACGGCTCCTACGAGCAGTACTTC. It is translated as CASSRDGSYEQYF.

The chain recombines TRBV7-9 with TRBJ2-7, with D uncertain. Trimming cost V 2 bases and J 2 bases, with 13 bases left between them. Germline V gene sequence: CDR1 SEHNR, CDR2 FQNEAQ (reference sequence). The CDR3 has 15 residues. The DNA of the CDR3 is TGTGCCAGCAGCTTACCCCGGTACAGACCCTACGAGCAGTACTTC. Protein: CASSLPRYRPYEQYF. The complete variable domain, with remaining parts taken from reference TRBV7-9 and TRBJ2-7, reads DTGVSQNPRHKITKRGQNVTFRCDPISEHNRLYWYRQTLGQGPEFLTYFQNEAQLEKSRLLSDRFSAERPKGSFSTLEIQRTEQGDSAMYLCASSLPRYRPYEQYFGPGTRLTVT.

The rearrangement links TRBV6-5 to TRBJ2-3; D might be TRBD1 or TRBD2, each matching 6 bases. The germline V gene has CDR1 MNHEY and CDR2 SVGAGI. V dropped 7 bases and J dropped 0 bases, with 14 bases sitting between them. The CDR3 has 15 residues. CDR3 amino acids: CASMFGGPSTDTQYF. In DNA form, the CDR3 reads TGTGCCAGCATGTTCGGGGGCCCTAGCACAGATACGCAGTATTTT.

The rearrangement joins TRBV11-1 to TRBJ2-7; D gene uncertain. The CDR3 totals 13 residues. Deletions cut 5 bases from V and 4 bases from J, with 12 bases between. From germline, CDR1 is SGHAT and CDR2 FQDESV (reference sequence). The CDR3 protein is CASSNPPDYEQYF. As DNA, the CDR3 is TGTGCCAGCAGCAACCCCCCCGATTACGAGCAGTACTTC.

The gene calls are TRBV6-5 and TRBJ2-7; 7 positions match TRBD1. With 5 bases clipped from V and 0 bases from J, the junction kept 7 bases outside the gene matches. Germline assignment: CDR1 MNHEY and CDR2 SVGAGI. The CDR3 totals 15 residues. CDR3 sequence (DNA): TGTGCCAGCAGTCAAAGACAGGGCTACTCCTACGAGCAGTACTTC. It yields the protein CASSQRQGYSYEQYF.

The chain recombines TRBV27 with TRBJ2-1; D is perhaps TRBD2 (5 bases). V lost 7 bases, J lost 0 bases, and 13 bases lay in between. This CDR3 is 15 amino acids long. The germline V gene encodes CDR1 MNHEY and CDR2 SMNVEV (reference sequence). CDR3 DNA sequence: TGTGCCAGCATTCAGCTGGGGAGCTCCTACAATGAGCAGTTCTTC. Translating gives CASIQLGSSYNEQFF.

This rearrangement joins TRBV6-1 to TRBJ1-1; a weak D match, TRBD1 (5 bases). V was cut by 6 bases and J by 0 bases, with 8 bases left in between. This CDR3 contains 13 residues. The germline CDR1 and CDR2 sequences are MNHNS and SASEGT. As DNA, the CDR3 is TGTGCCAGCAGGAAGACAGTGAACACTGAAGCTTTCTTT. It translates to CASRKTVNTEAFF.

The V and J genes are TRBV28 and TRBJ2-7; tentatively, D is TRBD1 or TRBD2 (5 bases each). Germline loops: CDR1 MDHEN, CDR2 SYDVKM. Trimming cost V 5 bases and J 5 bases, with 16 bases left between them. The CDR3 sequence is 14 residues long. The CDR3 DNA sequence: TGTGCCAGCAGTCCCCCGCATCGGGGCCACGAGCAGTACTTC. Protein product: CASSPPHRGHEQYF.

The chain has TRBV19 and TRBJ1-2, with D possibly TRBD1 on 6 matching bases. Germline CDR1 and CDR2: LNHDA and SQIVND (reference sequence). Trimming took 7 bases from V and 6 from J, leaving 15 bases between them. The length of the CDR3 is 13 residues. DNA of the CDR3: TGTGCCAGTACGACCGCTGACAGGCATGGCTACACCTTC. Amino acids: CASTTADRHGYTF.